The 22 T cell receptor beta chains presented below share a single source sample, sequenced in a study of blood T cells in healthy people across ages. Alongside a J-beta primer mix, a sample-barcoded 5' primer served in a second PCR lasting about 7 to 12 cycles. TCRdb reanalysed the 5' RACE reads using MiXCR and keeps one entry per CDR3 protein. The table shows 980,000 or so distinct CDR3 sequences, with around 46% occurring only once. Sequences were obtained from blood. These receptors originate from a man aged 30 to 45 in good health.

V and J are TRBV28 and TRBJ1-1, with TRBD1 matching over 8 bases. This CDR3 is 15 amino acids long. The junction had 8 bases not matched to a gene; V was cut back by 4 bases and J by 4 bases. CDR1 MDHEN and CDR2 SYDVKM come from the germline V gene. CDR3 bases: TGTGCCAGCAGTTACGACAGGGGAATGAGCACTGAAGCTTTCTTT. Its protein is CASSYDRGMSTEAFF.

This clonotype was recorded a few times. The chain carries TRBV28 and TRBJ2-5; TRBD2 might be the D (5 bases). Trimming took off 7 bases at V and 7 bases at J, with 13 bases between the two ends. The CDR3 spans 12 residues. Germline V CDR1 and CDR2: MDHEN, SYDVKM. The DNA of the CDR3 is TGTGCCAGCACCATGAGCGGAGGGACCCAGTACTTC. Translating gives CASTMSGGTQYF. The full variable domain, its missing parts supplied by reference TRBV28 and TRBJ2-5, is DVKVTQSSRYLVKRTGEKVFLECVQDMDHENMFWYRQDPGLGLRLIYFSYDVKMKEKGDIPEGYSVSREKKERFSLILESASTNQTSMYLCASTMSGGTQYFGPGTRLLVL.

This clonotype was seen a handful of times. The chain recombines TRBV20-1 with TRBJ2-7; 9 bases agree with TRBD2. J lost 3 bases, V lost 0 bases, and 6 bases had no gene match. CDR1 is DFQATT, CDR2 SNEGSKA, per germline (reference sequence). The CDR3 runs 15 residues. The CDR3 here is CSAREIAGALYEQYF. The CDR3 coding sequence is TGCAGTGCTAGAGAAATAGCGGGGGCCCTCTACGAGCAGTACTTC.

The genes are TRBV4-2 and TRBJ2-1; TRBD2 agrees at 8 bases. Germline V CDR1 and CDR2: LGHNA, YNFKEQ. The V gene end was trimmed by 4 bases and the J gene end by 2 bases; junction bases not matched to a gene: 7. The CDR3 runs 16 residues. This CDR3 reads CASSPFAGGAYNEQFF. CDR3 sequence (DNA): TGTGCCAGCAGCCCATTCGCGGGGGGCGCCTACAATGAGCAGTTCTTC.

This clonotype has just a few counts. Here the CDR3 reads CASQEVYEQYF. In DNA, the CDR3 is TGTGCCTCCCAAGAGGTCTACGAGCAGTACTTC. The chain is built from TRBV28 and TRBJ2-7; D remains unclear. V gave up 11 bases and J gave up 3 bases, with 11 bases separating them. CDR1 and CDR2 from the germline V gene are MDHEN and SYDVKM. The CDR3 is 11 amino acids. Looking up the rest from reference TRBV28 and TRBJ2-7 gives the full variable domain: DVKVTQSSRYLVKRTGEKVFLECVQDMDHENMFWYRQDPGLGLRLIYFSYDVKMKEKGDIPEGYSVSREKKERFSLILESASTNQTSMYLCASQEVYEQYFGPGTRLTVT.

The V call is TRBV10-3, the J call TRBJ2-6; a weak D match, TRBD2 (5 bases). V lost 8 bases and J 0 bases, leaving 14 bases between the germline ends. The V gene's germline CDR1 is ENHRY and CDR2 SYGVKD. This CDR3 contains 16 residues. The CDR3 protein is CAISPVRDSGANVLTF. DNA of the CDR3: TGTGCCATCTCCCCAGTCCGGGACTCTGGGGCCAACGTCCTGACTTTC.

J is TRBJ2-3 and V is TRBV7-2; 8 positions match TRBD2. The CDR3 spans 14 residues. Germline trimming cut 10 bases from V and 5 bases from J; bases unmatched to any gene: 11. Germline lookup yields CDR1 SGHTA and CDR2 FQGNSA. The CDR3 here is CATRWAGGEDTQYF. For the CDR3, the DNA is TGTGCCACCAGGTGGGCCGGGGGGGAAGATACGCAGTATTTT.

This clonotype was observed a handful of times. The rearrangement joins TRBV7-2 to TRBJ2-1; D could derive from TRBD1 or TRBD2 (5 bases each). The tail of the sequence fits TRBJ2-7 better, so the J call may be wrong. CDR3 length: 14 amino acids. Germline V gives CDR1 SGHTA, CDR2 FQGNSA. CDR3 in amino acids: CASGTSGSYNEQYF. CDR3 bases: TGTGCCAGTGGGACCTCGGGCTCCTACAATGAGCAGTACTTC.

This chain connects TRBV12-3 or TRBV12-4 to TRBJ1-5; possible D gene TRBD1, 5 bases. V shed 0 bases and J shed 7 bases, with 10 bases lying between them. The CDR3 totals 14 residues. Written as DNA, the CDR3 is TGTGCCAGCAGTTTAGCGGGGCCAGGCCAGCCCCAGCATTTT. Translation: CASSLAGPGQPQHF.

The rearrangement uses TRBV6-2 or TRBV6-3 and TRBJ2-7, with 7 bases matching TRBD1. This CDR3 has 13 amino acids. The germline CDR1 and CDR2 sequences are MNHEY and SVGEGT. Losses at the gene ends were 7 bases for V and 4 bases for J; bases not matched to a gene: 7. The CDR3 sequence is CASKRGQPYEQYF. CDR3 nucleotide sequence: TGTGCCAGCAAAAGGGGGCAACCGTACGAGCAGTACTTC.

CDR3 DNA: TGCAGTGCCCCCCGCGGTACCACAGATACGCAGTATTTT. Amino acid sequence: CSAPRGTTDTQYF. The chain uses TRBV20-1 and TRBJ2-3, with unresolved D. Germline values: CDR1 DFQATT, CDR2 SNEGSKA (reference sequence). V lost 6 bases, J lost 2 bases, and 12 bases lay in between. The CDR3 runs 13 residues.

V and J are TRBV4-1 and TRBJ2-7; D is possibly TRBD2 (5 bases). Germline V gene data show CDR1 as MGHRA and CDR2 as YSYEKL. V shed 3 bases and J shed 8 bases, with 17 bases lying between them. This CDR3 contains 14 residues. In DNA form, the CDR3 reads TGCGCCAGCAGCCAGGGGATACTAGAGGGCCAGCAGTACTTC. As protein: CASSQGILEGQQYF.

The DNA of the CDR3 is TGCGCCAGCAGAGGACAATACGGATCCATTCAGTACTTC. Its translation: CASRGQYGSIQYF. The rearrangement links TRBV5-1 to TRBJ2-4, with a weak D call TRBD1 (5 bases). The CDR3 spans 13 residues. Deletions cut 5 bases from V and 9 bases from J, with 15 bases between. Germline V gives CDR1 SGHRS, CDR2 YFSETQ.

The rearrangement uses TRBV4-2 and TRBJ2-3; D might be TRBD2 (6 bases). Germline CDR1 and CDR2: LGHNA and YNFKEQ. The CDR3 totals 11 residues. The CDR3 region has the DNA TGTGCGGGCCCTAGCGCAGATACGCAGTATTTT. Protein product: CAGPSADTQYF.

The chain links TRBV4-3 to TRBJ1-5, with unresolved D. The length of the CDR3 is 13 residues. Germline values: CDR1 LGHNA, CDR2 YSLEER. Deletions cut 2 bases from V and 5 bases from J, with 7 bases between. CDR3 loop: CASSQSGDQPQHF. The CDR3 coding sequence is TGCGCCAGCAGCCAAAGCGGGGATCAGCCCCAGCATTTT.

The gene calls are TRBV29-1 and TRBJ1-4; no clear D. Germline values: CDR1 SQVTM, CDR2 ANQGSEA. The CDR3 contains 12 residues. V shed 4 bases and J shed 4 bases, with 7 bases lying between them. The CDR3, as DNA: TGCAGCGTTGGACGGAGTAATGAAAAACTGTTTTTT. Protein: CSVGRSNEKLFF.

This clonotype was found a few times. This chain connects TRBV30 to TRBJ2-1, with 10 nucleotides matching TRBD2. V gave up 6 bases and J gave up 4 bases; unmatched junction bases: 6. The germline V gene has CDR1 GTSNPN and CDR2 SVGIG (reference sequence). The CDR3 is made up of 14 amino acids. The CDR3 coding sequence is TGTGCCTGTCATCTAGCGGGGGTATACAATGAGCAGTTCTTC. This codes for CACHLAGVYNEQFF.

The rearrangement links TRBV3-1 to TRBJ1-5, with D perhaps TRBD1 (5 bases). CDR3 size: 15 residues. V was clipped by 1 base and J by 4 bases, with 11 bases between them. CDR1 LGHDT and CDR2 YNNKEL come from the germline V gene (reference sequence). For the CDR3, the DNA is TGTGCCAGCAGCCAAGGGCGGCAGGGTAATCAGCCCCAGCATTTT. Its protein is CASSQGRQGNQPQHF.

The J gene is TRBJ2-5, the V gene TRBV27; 11 bases align to TRBD1. Germline CDR1 and CDR2: MNHEY and SMNVEV (reference sequence). The CDR3 consists of 15 residues. V was pared by 7 bases and J by 7 bases, with 11 bases of the junction left unmatched. CDR3: CASKPGQGAWGTQYF. The DNA of the CDR3 is TGTGCCAGCAAACCTGGACAGGGGGCTTGGGGGACCCAGTACTTC.

The CDR3 region is CSVRTDSRTDTQYF. CDR3 bases: TGCAGCGTTCGGACAGACTCACGCACAGATACGCAGTATTTT. This chain uses TRBV29-1 with TRBJ2-3; D perhaps matches TRBD1 (6 bases). Germline V CDR1 and CDR2: SQVTM, ANQGSEA. The ends were cut back, 5 bases at V and 1 base at J, with 13 bases in the middle. This CDR3 has 14 residues.

The chain joins TRBV7-2 to TRBJ2-7, with 10 bases lining up with TRBD1. This CDR3 has 15 amino acids. V was pared by 5 bases and J by 5 bases, with 9 bases of the junction left unmatched. Germline V gene lookup returns CDR1 SGHTA and CDR2 FQGNSA. CDR3 DNA sequence: TGTGCCAGCAGCCCCAGGGGGACAGGGGACAACGAGCAGTACTTC. Protein product: CASSPRGTGDNEQYF.

The table lists this clonotype with a few counts. The CDR3 DNA follows: TGTGCCAGCAGCAGAAGGGCCACACGCGAAAAACTGTTTTTT. It encodes CASSRRATREKLFF. V usage is TRBV5-6 and J usage is TRBJ1-4, with unresolved D. The CDR3 sequence is 14 residues long. V was pared by 4 bases and J by 8 bases, with 15 bases between. Per the germline V gene, CDR1 is SGHDT and CDR2 is YYEEEE.